Each of the 28 T cell receptor beta chains below was sequenced from the same sample in a study of Graves' ophthalmopathy and Graves' hyperthyroidism. Amplification targeted the TCR beta CDR3 regions, with RNA transcripts as the source material. Second-round multiplex PCR came after a first-round RT-PCR that employed HTBI primers. TCRdb re-derived calls from the multiplex PCR reads in MiXCR, one entry per CDR3 protein. The sample consists of roughly 480,000 distinct CDR3 sequences, 13% to 15% of them appearing once. Material: blood. These receptors all come from a woman aged 30 to 39 with Graves' ophthalmopathy.

About this clonotype itself: The CDR3 end shows no conserved phenylalanine or tryptophan, and so a read error is likely. The chain uses TRBV27 and TRBJ1-2, with TRBD1 matching 7 bases. Per germline, CDR1 MNHEY and CDR2 SMNVEV (reference sequence). The CDR3 extends over 12 amino acids. Here the CDR3 DNA reads TGTGCCTGCAGTACGACGACAGGGCAATACACCGTC. Its protein product is CACSTTTGQYTV.

Ten or more counts support this clonotype. V is TRBV20-1 and J is TRBJ2-5; no clear D gene. Germline V gives CDR1 DFQATT, CDR2 SNEGSKA (reference sequence). The CDR3 sequence is 12 residues long. V lost 4 bases, J lost 0 bases, and 6 bases lay in between. The CDR3 DNA follows: TGCAGTGCTACGGAAAACCAAGAGACCCAGTACTTC. This encodes CSATENQETQYF.

This chain joins TRBV2 and TRBJ2-2, with D unclear. The germline gives CDR1 SNHLY, CDR2 FYNNEI. Trimming pared 3 bases from V and 1 base from J, leaving 9 bases between. CDR3 length equals 15 residues. The CDR3 DNA reads as TGTGCCAGCAGTGACCTCGATTTGAACACCGGGGAGCTGTTTTTT. It yields the protein CASSDLDLNTGELFF.

The chain recombines TRBV20-1 with TRBJ1-5; maybe TRBD1 (5 bases). V lost 6 bases and J 4 bases, leaving 10 bases between the germline ends. The CDR3 is 12 residues long. Germline lookup yields CDR1 DFQATT and CDR2 SNEGSKA (reference sequence). CDR3 protein: CSAPGGNQPQHF. For the CDR3, the DNA is TGCAGTGCCCCGGGGGGGAATCAGCCCCAGCATTTT.

This clonotype was counted a few times. In DNA form, the CDR3 reads TGTGCCAGCAGCTTAGCGCCAGGGAAGTTTAGTGAGTCCTACAATGAGCAGTTCTTC. Protein: CASSLAPGKFSESYNEQFF. The gene calls are TRBV11-1 and TRBJ2-1, with D tentatively TRBD1 (5 bases). Germline CDR1 and CDR2: SGHAT and FQDESV (reference sequence). The ends were cut back, 0 bases at V and 1 base at J, with 19 bases in the middle. The CDR3 consists of 19 residues.

The table lists this clonotype with many counts. The genes are TRBV28 and TRBJ1-2, with D maybe TRBD1 (5 bases). This CDR3 spans 12 amino acids. Trimming removed 5 bases at V and 8 bases at J, with 12 bases between. Germline assignment: CDR1 MDHEN and CDR2 SYDVKM. CDR3 bases: TGTGCCAGCAGTCCGCGGGGACTGGGCTACACCTTC. This codes for CASSPRGLGYTF.

This clonotype was observed at least ten times. The chain employs TRBV20-1 and TRBJ2-5, with TRBD1 identical over 7 bases. V trimming: 1 base; J trimming: 1 base; junction bases outside the gene matches: 6. This CDR3 region has 15 residues. The germline V gene encodes CDR1 DFQATT and CDR2 SNEGSKA (reference sequence). The CDR3: CSARGGQALQETQYF. CDR3 bases: TGCAGTGCTAGAGGAGGACAGGCTCTCCAAGAGACCCAGTACTTC.

This clonotype was detected many times. An end of the junction differs from the germline gene, which may be a read error. This chain links TRBV19 with TRBJ1-2; 7 positions agree with TRBD1. CDR1 LNHDA and CDR2 SQIVND come from the germline V gene (reference sequence). The CDR3 sequence is 13 residues long. Written as DNA, the CDR3 is TGTGCCAGTAGTATAAGGGGGCTCTATGGCTGCACCTTC. Its translation: CASSIRGLYGCTF.

This clonotype was counted at least ten times. The chain couples TRBV15 to TRBJ1-1; no clear D. The germline V and J ends were trimmed by 5 bases and 11 bases, with 15 bases remaining between them. This CDR3 is built from 12 residues. Germline CDR1 is LNHNV and CDR2 is YYDKDF (reference sequence). The CDR3 DNA reads TGTGCCACCAGCTCCAGACACCTCGGGGCTTTCTTT. Its translation is CATSSRHLGAFF.

The table lists this clonotype with many counts. This rearrangement joins TRBV19 to TRBJ2-5, with D possibly being TRBD1 (5 bases). The length of the CDR3 is 11 residues. Trimming took off 9 bases at V and 3 bases at J, with 8 bases between the two ends. Germline V gene lookup returns CDR1 LNHDA and CDR2 SQIVND (reference sequence). The CDR3 here is CASGHKETQYF. The CDR3 coding sequence is TGTGCCAGCGGACACAAAGAGACCCAGTACTTC.

This clonotype occurred many times. The chain has TRBV12-3 or TRBV12-4 and TRBJ1-1; a weak D match, TRBD1 (5 bases). CDR3 size: 14 residues. Deletions cut 5 bases from V and 1 base from J, with 11 bases between. CDR3 in DNA: TGTGCCAGCAGTGCGGGACGGAGGAACACTGAAGCTTTCTTT. This sequence encodes CASSAGRRNTEAFF.

There are many counts of this clonotype. CDR3 DNA: TGTGCCAGCAGTTACTCTCCAGACGGGATCTACGAGCAGTACTTC. Its protein is CASSYSPDGIYEQYF. The V and J genes are TRBV6-5 and TRBJ2-7; tentative D call: TRBD2 (5 bases). The CDR3 runs to 15 residues. Germline V gene lookup returns CDR1 MNHEY and CDR2 SVGAGI. Trimming took 0 bases from V and 3 from J, leaving 12 bases between them.

This clonotype was recorded at least ten times. The chain has TRBV19 and TRBJ1-2; 8 bases map to TRBD1. The CDR3 spans 15 residues. V was pared by 5 bases and J by 4 bases, with 9 bases of the junction left unmatched. Looked up from germline, CDR1 is LNHDA and CDR2 is SQIVND (reference sequence). CDR3 in DNA: TGTGCCAGTAGTCGAGGACAGGGAATCCGCTATGGCTACACCTTC. This gives the protein CASSRGQGIRYGYTF. Full variable domain (remainder filled in from reference TRBV19 and TRBJ1-2): DGGITQSPKYLFRKEGQNVTLSCEQNLNHDAMYWYRQDPGQGLRLIYYSQIVNDFQKGDIAEGYSVSREKKESFPLTVTSAQKNPTAFYLCASSRGQGIRYGYTFGSGTRLTVV.

This clonotype has at least ten counts. V usage is TRBV27 and J usage is TRBJ2-4; 9 bases map to TRBD1. Germline V gives CDR1 MNHEY, CDR2 SMNVEV (reference sequence). The CDR3 has 14 amino acids. J gave up 6 bases and V 6 bases, and 6 bases lay outside the gene matches. CDR3 loop: CASSAGTGTNIQYF. CDR3 DNA sequence: TGTGCCAGCAGCGCCGGGACAGGGACAAACATTCAGTACTTC.

This clonotype was counted many times. The chain recombines TRBV5-1 with TRBJ2-5; TRBD2 might be the D (5 bases). V was cut by 3 bases and J by 2 bases, with 14 bases left in between. CDR3 length: 15 residues. The germline V gene has CDR1 SGHRS and CDR2 YFSETQ. DNA for the CDR3: TGCGCCAGCAGCTCAAGTTTAGCGCCACAAGAGACCCAGTACTTC. It encodes CASSSSLAPQETQYF.

This clonotype showed up many times. The gene calls are TRBV7-9 and TRBJ1-1; D is uncertain. CDR3 length: 15 residues. Trimming stripped 1 base from V and 2 bases from J, with 11 bases between. Germline CDR1 is SEHNR and CDR2 is FQNEAQ (reference sequence). The CDR3 DNA reads as TGTGCCAGCAGCTTAGACCGTCGGGAAAACACTGAAGCTTTCTTT. This translates into CASSLDRRENTEAFF.

The chain uses TRBV18 and TRBJ2-7; 8 bases agree with TRBD2. This CDR3 is built from 15 residues. Unmatched junction bases numbered 4, after V lost 3 bases and J lost 0 bases. Germline lookup yields CDR1 KGHSH and CDR2 LQKENI. The CDR3 here is CASSPGLGPSYEQYF. For the CDR3, the DNA is TGTGCCAGCTCACCGGGACTAGGTCCCTCCTACGAGCAGTACTTC.

This clonotype has a count of ten or more. The chain is built from TRBV11-2 and TRBJ1-1; no definite D call. Trimming took off 4 bases at V and 5 bases at J, with 11 bases between the two ends. The germline CDR1 and CDR2 sequences are SGHAT and FQNNGV. The CDR3 covers 13 residues. CDR3: CASSSGWGTEAFF. CDR3 DNA sequence: TGTGCCAGCAGCTCAGGTTGGGGTACTGAAGCTTTCTTT.

This clonotype was recorded many times. This chain links TRBV18 with TRBJ2-7, with 7 bases matching TRBD1. Trimming cost V 3 bases and J 3 bases; bases outside gene matches: 8. This CDR3 has 15 amino acids. In germline, CDR1 is KGHSH, CDR2 LQKENI. The chain's CDR3 is CASSPRQGFIYEQYF. In nucleotides, the CDR3 is TGTGCCAGCTCACCGAGACAGGGTTTTATCTACGAGCAGTACTTC.

There are many counts of this clonotype. In nucleotides, the CDR3 is TGTGCCAGCCAGACAGGGACGAACACTGAAGCTTTCTTT. Translated: CASQTGTNTEAFF. V gene TRBV2 combines with J gene TRBJ1-1, with 7 nucleotides matching TRBD1. This CDR3 comprises 13 residues. Per the germline V gene, CDR1 is SNHLY and CDR2 is FYNNEI. With 8 bases clipped from V and 1 base from J, the junction kept 4 bases outside the gene matches.

Notes on this clonotype: One junction end does not reproduce the germline sequence, and a read error may be involved. The chain has TRBV5-1 and TRBJ2-2, with a tentative D call TRBD2 (5 bases). Germline V gene lookup returns CDR1 SGHRS and CDR2 YFSETQ. The CDR3 runs 15 residues. The CDR3 protein is CASRPHGPNTGELWF. The CDR3 region has the DNA TGCGCCAGTAGACCCCACGGACCGAACACCGGGGAGCTGTGGTTT.

This clonotype has only a few counts. The chain combines TRBV19 with TRBJ2-2; either TRBD1 or TRBD2 may supply D (5 bases each). This CDR3 contains 16 residues. CDR1 and CDR2 (germline): LNHDA, SQIVND (reference sequence). Trimming removed 4 bases from V and 1 base from J, with 13 bases in between. In DNA, the CDR3 is TGTGCCAGTAGTACTGGGGGATCTCAGAACACCGGGGAGCTGTTTTTT. Protein sequence: CASSTGGSQNTGELFF.

This clonotype has ten or more counts. The rearrangement links TRBV7-8 to TRBJ1-1; no firm D call. Germline V gives CDR1 SGHVS, CDR2 FQNEAQ. This CDR3 contains 12 residues. The ends were cut back, 3 bases at V and 4 bases at J, with 6 bases in the middle. The DNA for the CDR3 is TGTGCCAGCAGCTTTTTACCCACTGAAGCTTTCTTT. Translating gives CASSFLPTEAFF.

This clonotype was seen at least ten times. V is TRBV7-8 and J is TRBJ1-1; unclear D gene. There are 15 residues in the CDR3. Germline CDR1 and CDR2: SGHVS and FQNEAQ. V lost 1 base and J 4 bases, leaving 13 bases between the germline ends. CDR3: CASSLDSVGPTEAFF. The CDR3 DNA is TGTGCCAGCAGCTTAGATAGCGTAGGGCCCACTGAAGCTTTCTTT.

Details on this clonotype: A clone one base away is much larger, so this may be a read error. The chain couples TRBV20-1 to TRBJ1-1; 9 nucleotides agree with TRBD1. CDR1 and CDR2 from the germline V gene are DFQATT and SNEGSKA (reference sequence). The CDR3 has 16 residues. With 3 bases clipped from V and 5 bases from J, the junction kept 13 bases outside the gene matches. The DNA of the CDR3 is TGCAGTGCTAGGCTATCGGGACAGGGAGGGAATACTGAAGCTTTCTTT. The encoded protein is CSARLSGQGGNTEAFF.

This clonotype was seen at least ten times. The rearrangement uses TRBV2 and TRBJ2-5; tentatively, D is TRBD2 (6 bases). CDR3 length: 13 amino acids. V was clipped by 7 bases and J by 1 base, with 10 bases between them. Germline V gene sequence: CDR1 SNHLY, CDR2 FYNNEI. The CDR3 coding sequence is TGTGCCAGCACCCGGGACTTCCAAGAGACCCAGTACTTC. Amino acid sequence: CASTRDFQETQYF.

This clonotype was seen many times. This chain connects TRBV4-1 to TRBJ2-5; D ambiguous. The CDR3 contains 14 residues. CDR1 MGHRA and CDR2 YSYEKL come from the germline V gene. V was shortened by 6 bases and J by 5 bases, with 16 bases between the two germline ends. In DNA, the CDR3 is TGCGCCAGCAGAAACCACTTAAATGAGGAGACCCAGTACTTC. Translation gives CASRNHLNEETQYF.

The CDR3 reads CASSHSGTGVQPQHF. DNA of the CDR3: TGTGCCAGCAGCCACTCCGGGACAGGGGTCCAGCCCCAGCATTTT. V usage is TRBV3-1 and J usage is TRBJ1-5, with 10 positions matching TRBD1. The CDR3 sequence is 15 residues long. The V gene's germline CDR1 is LGHDT and CDR2 YNNKEL (reference sequence). With 3 bases clipped from V and 7 bases from J, the junction kept 6 bases outside the gene matches.